The 15 T cell receptor beta chains reported below all come from one sample, sequenced in a study of regulatory T cells in long-lasting Graves disease. Time point of the sample: newly diagnosed GD, antithyroid drugs for less than 3 months. RNA isolated from PBMCs was used to make the TCR library. Relying on iRepertoire HTBI primers and Arm-PCR of CDR3 regions, the team built TCR beta libraries. TCRdb reprocessed the multiplex PCR reads with MiXCR, giving one entry per CDR3 protein. This table has fewer than 350,000 distinct CDR3 sequences, about a sixth appearing once. Sequenced here: peripheral blood mononuclear cells (PBMCs), sampled at new diagnosis, from a patient treated with antithyroid drugs. These receptors were collected from a female donor with Graves disease.

This clonotype showed up just a few times. A clone one base away is much larger, so this may be a read error. V is TRBV12-3 or TRBV12-4 and J is TRBJ2-7; 7 bases are a match to TRBD1. CDR3 length: 15 residues. V was clipped by 8 bases and J by 0 bases; unmatched bases: 10. The chain's CDR3 is CASGSTGDGSYEQYF. The CDR3 DNA reads as TGTGCCAGCGGCTCAACAGGGGACGGCTCCTACGAGCAGTACTTC.

Many counts were recorded for this clonotype. CDR3 amino acids: CASSLFGVRDTNQPQHF. For the CDR3, the DNA is TGTGCCAGCAGTTTATTTGGGGTTCGGGACACCAATCAGCCCCAGCATTTT. The chain employs TRBV28 and TRBJ1-5; tentative D call: TRBD1 (6 bases). V dropped 1 base and J dropped 3 bases, with 16 bases sitting between them. From germline, CDR1 is MDHEN and CDR2 SYDVKM. The CDR3 extends over 17 amino acids.

Many counts were recorded for this clonotype. The chain carries TRBV3-1 and TRBJ1-4; a weak D match, TRBD1 (6 bases). Germline CDR1 reads LGHDT; CDR2 reads YNNKEL (reference sequence). The CDR3 covers 15 residues. V was clipped by 3 bases and J by 2 bases, with 10 bases between them. The CDR3 DNA sequence: TGTGCCAGCAGCCAGCACACAGGGACTAATGAAAAACTGTTTTTT. It yields the protein CASSQHTGTNEKLFF.

This clonotype was detected ten times or more. This chain uses TRBV11-2 with TRBJ2-3; 9 bases match TRBD2. The CDR3 totals 16 residues. CDR1 is SGHAT and CDR2 is FQNNGV in the germline V gene. Unmatched junction bases numbered 9, after V lost 4 bases and J lost 4 bases. The CDR3 nucleotides read TGTGCCAGCAGCTCCCTCTCTAGCGGGAATGCAGATACGCAGTATTTT. Amino acids: CASSSLSSGNADTQYF.

In this sample, this clonotype turned up a few times. The CDR3 nucleotides read TGTGCCAGCAGCCTATTCACGGTCGGTAATTCACCCCTCCACTTT. Translating it yields CASSLFTVGNSPLHF. V is TRBV4-2 and J is TRBJ1-6; D is unresolved. CDR3 length: 15 residues. Germline CDR1 and CDR2: LGHNA and YNFKEQ. Trimming removed 4 bases from V and 6 bases from J, with 13 bases in between.

This clonotype was seen repeatedly, ten times or more. The chain couples TRBV20-1 to TRBJ2-1; D could derive from TRBD1 or TRBD2 (5 bases each). Germline CDR1 reads DFQATT; CDR2 reads SNEGSKA (reference sequence). The CDR3 covers 13 residues. Trimming took 3 bases from V and 7 from J, leaving 13 bases between them. The CDR3 nucleotides are TGCAGTGCTAGTCATATGGGGGAGAATGAGCAGTTCTTC. Translated, it gives CSASHMGENEQFF.

This clonotype was observed many times. The V and J genes are TRBV2 and TRBJ2-7; a possible D gene is TRBD1 (6 bases). The CDR3 runs to 14 residues. With 6 bases removed from V and 2 bases from J, the gap between germline ends came to 14 bases. In germline, CDR1 is SNHLY, CDR2 FYNNEI. CDR3 nucleotides: TGTGCCAGCAGGGAGGTGGGACATACCTACGAGCAGTACTTC. It translates to CASREVGHTYEQYF.

This clonotype was detected ten times or more. This chain joins TRBV7-9 and TRBJ1-2; D is possibly TRBD1 (5 bases). CDR1 is SEHNR and CDR2 is FQNEAQ in the germline V gene (reference sequence). V shed 4 bases and J shed 4 bases, with 7 bases lying between them. This CDR3 is built from 12 residues. The CDR3 is CASSSRGYGYTF. DNA for the CDR3: TGTGCCAGCAGCTCAAGGGGCTATGGCTACACCTTC.

This clonotype was seen many times. The chain links TRBV12-3 or TRBV12-4 to TRBJ1-6; unclear D gene. With 4 bases removed from V and 9 bases from J, the gap between germline ends came to 13 bases. The CDR3 has 14 amino acids. The chain's CDR3 is CASSSGFTGSPLHF. The CDR3 nucleotides read TGTGCCAGCAGTTCCGGGTTCACGGGTTCACCCCTCCACTTT.

This clonotype appeared many times. V is TRBV19 and J is TRBJ1-1; 7 nucleotides agree with TRBD1. The length of the CDR3 is 14 residues. Germline V CDR1 and CDR2: LNHDA, SQIVND (reference sequence). After removal of 5 bases from V and 1 base from J, the junction contained 4 bases not matched to a gene. CDR3 sequence reads: CASSWSGGNTEAFF. The CDR3 DNA sequence: TGTGCCAGTAGTTGGTCAGGGGGGAACACTGAAGCTTTCTTT.

This chain connects TRBV4-1 to TRBJ1-2; D is possibly TRBD1 (6 bases). Trimming pared 3 bases from V and 3 bases from J, leaving 11 bases between. In germline, CDR1 is MGHRA, CDR2 YSYEKL. This CDR3 is built from 14 residues. Here the CDR3 DNA reads TGCGCCAGCAGCCAGGGGGCGAATCACTATGGCTACACCTTC. Residues: CASSQGANHYGYTF.

This clonotype was recorded many times. This chain uses TRBV5-5 with TRBJ1-6; no reliable D call. Deletions cut 4 bases from V and 8 bases from J, with 13 bases between. The V gene's germline CDR1 is SGHKS and CDR2 YYEKEE (reference sequence). This CDR3 is built from 14 residues. CDR3 protein: CASSPGNGYSPLHF. The CDR3 DNA reads TGTGCCAGCAGCCCCGGAAATGGCTATTCACCCCTCCACTTT.

This rearrangement joins TRBV24-1 to TRBJ2-2; D possibly uses TRBD1 or TRBD2 (5 bases each). Trimming took 10 bases from V and 3 from J, leaving 11 bases between them. Germline CDR1 is KGHDR and CDR2 is SFDVKD. CDR3 length: 13 amino acids. The CDR3: CATYGADTGELFF. DNA of the CDR3: TGTGCCACATACGGGGCGGACACCGGGGAGCTGTTTTTT.

The chain links TRBV5-1 to TRBJ2-1; D is possibly TRBD1 (5 bases). Looked up from germline, CDR1 is SGHRS and CDR2 is YFSETQ. Trimming shortened V by 3 bases and J by 5 bases, and 6 bases separated the two germline ends. The CDR3 length is 12 residues. The CDR3 here is CASSWGNNEQFF. The CDR3 nucleotides are TGCGCCAGCAGCTGGGGCAACAATGAGCAGTTCTTC.

This clonotype was seen many times. V and J are TRBV12-5 and TRBJ2-5, with D perhaps TRBD2 (7 bases). V was cut by 7 bases and J by 2 bases, with 17 bases left in between. CDR1 is LGHNT, CDR2 FRNRAP, per germline. The CDR3 runs to 15 residues. This chain's CDR3 is CASAQAGRGQETQYF. For the CDR3, the DNA is TGTGCTAGTGCCCAAGCGGGAAGGGGGCAAGAGACCCAGTACTTC.